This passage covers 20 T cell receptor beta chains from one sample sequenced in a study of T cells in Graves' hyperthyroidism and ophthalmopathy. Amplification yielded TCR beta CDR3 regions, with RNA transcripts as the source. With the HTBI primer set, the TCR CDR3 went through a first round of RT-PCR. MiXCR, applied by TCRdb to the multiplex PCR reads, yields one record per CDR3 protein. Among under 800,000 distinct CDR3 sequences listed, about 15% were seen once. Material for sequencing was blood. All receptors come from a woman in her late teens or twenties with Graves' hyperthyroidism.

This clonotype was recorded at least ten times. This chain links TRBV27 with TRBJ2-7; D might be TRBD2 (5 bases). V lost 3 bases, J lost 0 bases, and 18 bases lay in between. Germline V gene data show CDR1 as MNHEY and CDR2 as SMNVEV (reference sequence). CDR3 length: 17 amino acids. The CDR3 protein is CASSLRGKAASSYEQYF. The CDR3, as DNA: TGTGCCAGCAGTTTGCGAGGGAAAGCGGCCAGCTCCTACGAGCAGTACTTC.

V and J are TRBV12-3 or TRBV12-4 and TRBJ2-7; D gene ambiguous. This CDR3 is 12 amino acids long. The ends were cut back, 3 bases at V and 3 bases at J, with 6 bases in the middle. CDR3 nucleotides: TGTGCCAGCAGTTTTTACAACTACGAGCAGTACTTC. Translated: CASSFYNYEQYF.

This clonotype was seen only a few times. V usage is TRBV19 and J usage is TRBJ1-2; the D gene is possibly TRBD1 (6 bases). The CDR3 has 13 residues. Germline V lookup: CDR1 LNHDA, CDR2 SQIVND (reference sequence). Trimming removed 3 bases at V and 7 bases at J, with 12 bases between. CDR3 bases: TGTGCCAGTAGTATTCAGGGGATCTTTGGCTACACCTTC. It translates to CASSIQGIFGYTF.

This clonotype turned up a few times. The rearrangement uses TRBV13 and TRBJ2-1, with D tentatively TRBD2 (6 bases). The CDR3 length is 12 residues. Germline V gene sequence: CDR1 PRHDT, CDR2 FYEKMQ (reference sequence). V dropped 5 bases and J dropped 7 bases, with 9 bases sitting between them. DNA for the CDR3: TGTGCCAGCAGCGAGGAGGGGAATGAGCAGTTCTTC. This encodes CASSEEGNEQFF.

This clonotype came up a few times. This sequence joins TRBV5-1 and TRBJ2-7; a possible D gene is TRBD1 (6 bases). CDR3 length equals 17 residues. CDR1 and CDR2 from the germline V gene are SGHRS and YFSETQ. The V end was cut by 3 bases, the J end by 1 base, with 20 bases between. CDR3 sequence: CASSSEPTGYPSYEQYF. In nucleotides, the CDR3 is TGCGCCAGCAGCTCCGAACCGACAGGCTACCCGTCCTACGAGCAGTACTTC. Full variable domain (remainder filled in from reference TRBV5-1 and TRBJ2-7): KAGVTQTPRYLIKTRGQQVTLSCSPISGHRSVSWYQQTPGQGLQFLFEYFSETQRNKGNFPGRFSGRQFSNSRSEMNVSTLELGDSALYLCASSSEPTGYPSYEQYFGPGTRLTVT.

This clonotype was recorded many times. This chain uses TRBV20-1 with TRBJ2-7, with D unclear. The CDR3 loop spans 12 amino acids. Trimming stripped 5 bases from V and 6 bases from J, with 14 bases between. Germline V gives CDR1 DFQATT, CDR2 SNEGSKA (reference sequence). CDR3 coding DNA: TGCAGTGCTCTAACCGGATGGGGCGAGCAGTACTTC. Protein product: CSALTGWGEQYF.

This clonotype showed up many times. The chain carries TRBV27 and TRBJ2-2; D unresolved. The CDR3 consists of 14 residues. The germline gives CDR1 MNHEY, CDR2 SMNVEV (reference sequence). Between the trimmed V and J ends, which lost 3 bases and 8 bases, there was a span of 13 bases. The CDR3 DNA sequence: TGTGCCAGCAGTTTCTCCATAGATGCGGGGGAGCTGTTTTTT. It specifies CASSFSIDAGELFF.

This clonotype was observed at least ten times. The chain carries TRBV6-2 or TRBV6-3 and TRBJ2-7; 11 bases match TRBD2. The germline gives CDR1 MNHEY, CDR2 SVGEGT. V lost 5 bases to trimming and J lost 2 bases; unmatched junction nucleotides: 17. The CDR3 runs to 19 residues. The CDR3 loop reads CASSTLDTLTSGTPYEQYF. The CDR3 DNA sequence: TGTGCCAGCAGTACACTGGACACGTTGACTAGCGGGACTCCCTACGAGCAGTACTTC.

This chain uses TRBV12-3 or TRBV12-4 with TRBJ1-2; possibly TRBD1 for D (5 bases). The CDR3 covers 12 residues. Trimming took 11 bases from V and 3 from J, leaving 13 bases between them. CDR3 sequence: CACPQGDYGYTF. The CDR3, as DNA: TGTGCCTGCCCTCAGGGTGACTATGGCTACACCTTC.

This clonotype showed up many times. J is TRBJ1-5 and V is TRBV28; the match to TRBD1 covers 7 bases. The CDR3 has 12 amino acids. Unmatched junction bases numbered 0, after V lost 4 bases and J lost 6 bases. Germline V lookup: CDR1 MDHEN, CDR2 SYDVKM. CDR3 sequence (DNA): TGTGCCAGCAGTTCAGGGGGTCAGCCCCAGCATTTT. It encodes CASSSGGQPQHF.

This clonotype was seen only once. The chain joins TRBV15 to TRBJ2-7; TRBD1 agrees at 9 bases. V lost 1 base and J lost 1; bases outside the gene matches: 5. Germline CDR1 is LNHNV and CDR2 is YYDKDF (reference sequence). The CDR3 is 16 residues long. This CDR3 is CATSRGLGTGSYEQYF. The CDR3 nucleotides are TGTGCCACCAGCAGAGGGTTGGGGACAGGGTCCTACGAGCAGTACTTC.

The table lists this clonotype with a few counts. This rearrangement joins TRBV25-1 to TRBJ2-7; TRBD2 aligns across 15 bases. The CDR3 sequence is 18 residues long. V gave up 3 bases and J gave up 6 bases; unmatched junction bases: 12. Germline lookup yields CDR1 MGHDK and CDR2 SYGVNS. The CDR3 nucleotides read TGTGCCAGCAGTGACTATAGGACTAGCGGGAGGGCCCGGGTCGAGCAGTACTTC. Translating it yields CASSDYRTSGRARVEQYF.

This CDR3 reads CASSLKGHLYEQYF. The CDR3 nucleotides read TGTGCCAGCAGTCTCAAGGGACATCTCTACGAGCAGTACTTC. V gene TRBV12-3 or TRBV12-4 combines with J gene TRBJ2-7; perhaps TRBD1 as D (6 bases). This CDR3 comprises 14 residues. The V end was cut by 5 bases, the J end by 3 bases, with 14 bases between.

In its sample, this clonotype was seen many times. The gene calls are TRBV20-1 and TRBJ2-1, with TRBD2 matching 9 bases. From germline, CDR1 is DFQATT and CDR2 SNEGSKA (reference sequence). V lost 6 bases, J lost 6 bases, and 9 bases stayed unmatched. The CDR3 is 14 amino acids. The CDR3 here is CSAPGTSSINEQFF. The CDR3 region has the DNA TGCAGTGCCCCCGGGACTAGCAGTATCAATGAGCAGTTCTTC.

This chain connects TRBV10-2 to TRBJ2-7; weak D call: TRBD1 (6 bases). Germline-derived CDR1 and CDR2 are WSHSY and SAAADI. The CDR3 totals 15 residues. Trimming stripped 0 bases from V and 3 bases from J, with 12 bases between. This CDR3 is CASSESIQGLYEQYF. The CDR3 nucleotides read TGCGCCAGCAGTGAGTCGATTCAGGGGCTCTACGAGCAGTACTTC.

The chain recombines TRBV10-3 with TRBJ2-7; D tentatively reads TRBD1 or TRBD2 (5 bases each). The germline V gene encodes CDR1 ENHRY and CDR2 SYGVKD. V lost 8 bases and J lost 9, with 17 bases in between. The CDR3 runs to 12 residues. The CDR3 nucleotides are TGTGCCATCGGGGGTCTCGACTGGGGGCAGTACTTC. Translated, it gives CAIGGLDWGQYF.

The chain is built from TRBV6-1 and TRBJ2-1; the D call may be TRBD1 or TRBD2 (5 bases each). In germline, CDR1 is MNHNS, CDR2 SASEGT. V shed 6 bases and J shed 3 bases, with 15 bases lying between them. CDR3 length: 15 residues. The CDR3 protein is CASSPPGAGYNEQFF. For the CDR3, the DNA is TGTGCCAGCAGCCCCCCCGGGGCCGGCTACAATGAGCAGTTCTTC.

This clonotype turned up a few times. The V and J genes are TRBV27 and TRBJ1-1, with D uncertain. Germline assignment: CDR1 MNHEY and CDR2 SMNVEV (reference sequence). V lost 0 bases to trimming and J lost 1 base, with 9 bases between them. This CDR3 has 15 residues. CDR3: CASSLSMAANTEAFF. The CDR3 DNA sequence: TGTGCCAGCAGTTTATCGATGGCCGCGAACACTGAAGCTTTCTTT.

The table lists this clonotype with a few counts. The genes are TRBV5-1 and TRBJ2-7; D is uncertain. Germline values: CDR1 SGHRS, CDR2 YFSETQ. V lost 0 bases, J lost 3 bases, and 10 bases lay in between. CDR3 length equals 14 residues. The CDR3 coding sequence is TGCGCCAGCAGCTTGGCCGTGGCTAACTACGAGCAGTACTTC. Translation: CASSLAVANYEQYF.

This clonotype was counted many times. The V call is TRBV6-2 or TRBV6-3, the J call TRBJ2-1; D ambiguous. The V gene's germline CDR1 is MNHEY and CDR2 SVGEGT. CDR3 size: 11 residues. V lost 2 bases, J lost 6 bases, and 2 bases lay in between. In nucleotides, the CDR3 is TGTGCCAGCAGTTACGGCAATGAGCAGTTCTTC. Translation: CASSYGNEQFF.